This T cell receptor (beta chain) was documented in a study of CD8+ T cells in alopecia areata. Across the whole study: Treated individuals took tofacitinib by mouth, 5 to 10 mg twice daily. Study-wide results and caveats: Resident alphabeta T-cell populations of normal skin are likewise subject to sequencing in scalp samples. Researchers report lesional scalp, most notably alopecia totalis/universalis, outstripped normal scalp in clonality.

The CDR3 contains 14 residues. Germline V CDR1 and CDR2: MNHNY, SVGAGI (reference sequence). The trim removed 2 bases at V and 3 bases at J, leaving 2 bases unmatched. This clone has more than one count but fewer than ten. Its antigen is undetermined. Sequencing relied on a cDNA template that was reverse transcribed from extracted RNA. The data were produced by immunoSEQ multiplex PCR, yet TCRdb's version contains in-frame clones alone and is incomplete. The sample carries about 180,000 clones, just under 60% recorded once. PBMCs provided sorted CD4+ and CD8+ T cells. The clonotype was recovered from a human donor with alopecia areata. Sequenced here: CD4+ T cells sorted from blood, sampled at week 0. This rearrangement joins TRBV6-6 to TRBJ1-1, with TRBD1 identical over 8 bases. The CDR3 nucleotides are TGTGCCAGCAGTTACACAGGGGGGGACACTGAAGCTTTCTTT. Translated, it gives CASSYTGGDTEAFF.